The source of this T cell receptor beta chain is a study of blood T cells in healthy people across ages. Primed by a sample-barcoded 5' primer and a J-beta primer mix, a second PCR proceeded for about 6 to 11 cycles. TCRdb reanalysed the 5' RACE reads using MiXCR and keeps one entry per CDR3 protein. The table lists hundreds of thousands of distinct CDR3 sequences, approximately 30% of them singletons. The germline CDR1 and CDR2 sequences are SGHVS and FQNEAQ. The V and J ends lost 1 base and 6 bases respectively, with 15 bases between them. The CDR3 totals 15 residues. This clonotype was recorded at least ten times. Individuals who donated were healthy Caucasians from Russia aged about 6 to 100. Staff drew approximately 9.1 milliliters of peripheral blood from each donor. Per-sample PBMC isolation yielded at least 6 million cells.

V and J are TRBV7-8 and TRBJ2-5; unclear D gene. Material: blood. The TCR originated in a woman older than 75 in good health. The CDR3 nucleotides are TGTGCCAGCAGCTTAGAATTAGGGCAGTTAAAGACCCAGTACTTC. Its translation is CASSLELGQLKTQYF.